The rows below give T cell receptor beta chains drawn from one sample of a study of T cells in Graves' hyperthyroidism and ophthalmopathy. TCRdb ran MiXCR on the multiplex PCR reads and lists one entry per CDR3 protein. The table lists under 800,000 distinct CDR3 sequences, approximately 15% of them singletons. Sequenced sample: blood. The receptors stem from a woman between 18 and 29 years old with Graves' hyperthyroidism. The conserved cysteine and the conserved F or W are not part of the CDR3 here. Fields, in order: D gene, J gene, V gene, clone size, CDR3 protein. A D gene is named only where the DNA matches it firmly. Clone size is not always given. Where it is, it says once, few, many or a class for expanded clones.

-,TRBJ2-7,TRBV20-1,few,SAAGDTGSEGIGQY
-,TRBJ1-5,TRBV12-3/TRBV12-4,many,ASRDGVVSNQPQH
-,TRBJ2-5,TRBV28,many,ASSSKGSPQETQY
TRBD1,TRBJ2-1,TRBV7-2,-,ASRGTGKSSYNEQF
TRBD1,TRBJ2-2,TRBV12-3/TRBV12-4,-,ASSPRGQVLNTGELF
TRBD2,TRBJ2-3,TRBV3-1,many,ASSPKVAGITDTQY
-,TRBJ1-5,TRBV28,many,ASSLFRRVGVGQPQH
TRBD2,TRBJ2-7,TRBV3-1,many,ASSQDGGSSYEQY
TRBD2,TRBJ2-1,TRBV20-1,many,SARSPGLAGLNNEQF
-,TRBJ1-1,TRBV5-6,few,ASSLMTQVTEAF
TRBD1,TRBJ2-3,TRBV27,-,ASALRDRGADTQY
TRBD2,TRBJ2-7,TRBV20-1,-,SASELGAGLAGGREQY
-,TRBJ2-5,TRBV5-1,-,ASSYRGLETQY
-,TRBJ2-3,TRBV9,many,ASSVTGDHTDTQY
-,TRBJ2-3,TRBV7-9,many,ASSDPGPQADTQY
-,TRBJ1-4,TRBV15,few,ATSRVGLSGVPREKLF
-,TRBJ1-3,TRBV28,-,ASTRGAGSGNTIY
-,TRBJ2-5,TRBV10-2,few,ASSEAALSPGETQY
TRBD1,TRBJ1-2,TRBV30,-,ACYPGQELYGYT
TRBD1,TRBJ1-5,TRBV12-3/TRBV12-4,many,ASSLEQGGGQPQH
-,TRBJ1-5,TRBV6-5,few,ASSYRPTGGNQPQH
TRBD1,TRBJ2-4,TRBV7-9,many,ASSRGTGDVARGKNIQY
-,TRBJ2-7,TRBV18,-,AGSLSGAIEQY
TRBD2,TRBJ2-3,TRBV27,many,ASGLAGTFYTDTQY
TRBD1,TRBJ2-7,TRBV20-1,few,SARPQGAAYEQY
-,TRBJ2-1,TRBV7-8,many,ASSFMGGSYNEQF
-,TRBJ1-5,TRBV4-1,many,ASSRGGGNQPQH
-,TRBJ1-2,TRBV7-9,-,ASSPLMGGNYGYT
-,TRBJ1-4,TRBV29-1,many,SVGVGANEKLF
-,TRBJ2-7,TRBV20-1,many,SASVQNSYEQY
-,TRBJ2-7,TRBV7-9,many,ASSQFDVSSYEQY
-,TRBJ2-4,TRBV12-3/TRBV12-4,-,ASRSGVEAKNIQY
TRBD1,TRBJ1-2,TRBV11-2,many,ASSLGLRDSDGYT
-,TRBJ1-5,TRBV30,many,AWSAGLANQPQH
TRBD1,TRBJ2-1,TRBV18,many,ASSPSRGRENEQF
TRBD2,TRBJ2-1,TRBV6-7,-,ASSYSGRESYNEQF
TRBD1,TRBJ1-6,TRBV10-3,-,AIRPGQGGSPLH
TRBD1,TRBJ2-7,TRBV27,-,ASSLRGTGFVSDYEQY
TRBD2,TRBJ2-3,TRBV2,many,ASSEALAGKGTQY
-,TRBJ2-7,TRBV18,-,ASSPRRDCAYEQY
TRBD2,TRBJ2-7,TRBV6-2/TRBV6-3,few,ASSDGLAGGQEQY
-,TRBJ1-3,TRBV19,-,ASSIVGGPFSGNTIY
-,TRBJ2-7,TRBV7-2,-,ASSLFWRDPCEQY
-,TRBJ2-3,TRBV19,many,ASSIQQLTDTQY
TRBD2,TRBJ2-2,TRBV28,few,AFSSGSAGTGELF
TRBD1,TRBJ2-3,TRBV24-1,many,ATSDTETGTDTQY
-,TRBJ2-7,TRBV2,many,ASSEEGGKNYEQY
TRBD2,TRBJ2-5,TRBV7-2,many,ASSLAYAGGREY
-,TRBJ2-7,TRBV6-1,many,ASSERWGTVEQY
TRBD1,TRBJ2-1,TRBV6-5,-,ASSYRSTGGLWDEQF